What follows is one T cell receptor (beta chain) and its context. The entry originates in a study of blood T cell repertoires in COVID-19. Study-level information: Both acute and convalescent COVID-19 samples were obtained from the United States, Italy and Spain.

CDR1 and CDR2 from the germline V gene are SGHRS and YFSETQ. This CDR3 is built from 13 residues. Trimming removed 0 bases from V and 4 bases from J, with 6 bases in between. In the authors' methods: From reference gene primer amplification, estimates of nucleated cell counts were derived. Sequencing was performed with immunoSEQ multiplex PCR; in TCRdb, only in-frame clones are kept and a portion is missing. V and J calls plus clone size are reproduced from that table; the DNA served to infer D and trimming. The repertoire includes hundreds of thousands of clones, 87% of them detected once, and more than 8.5% sits in the top ten. Study members were between about 18 and 100 years old and lived in some 22 US regions. Assignments of participants to cohorts depended upon their own reported clinical history.

This TCR was recovered from a woman under 30 who had recovered from COVID-19. Specimen: PBMCs or T cells enriched from blood (not recorded which). The chain is built from TRBV5-1 and TRBJ2-3; D ambiguous. CDR3 in amino acids: CASSLGPADTQYF. The CDR3 DNA follows: TGCGCCAGCAGCTTGGGGCCAGCAGATACGCAGTATTTT.